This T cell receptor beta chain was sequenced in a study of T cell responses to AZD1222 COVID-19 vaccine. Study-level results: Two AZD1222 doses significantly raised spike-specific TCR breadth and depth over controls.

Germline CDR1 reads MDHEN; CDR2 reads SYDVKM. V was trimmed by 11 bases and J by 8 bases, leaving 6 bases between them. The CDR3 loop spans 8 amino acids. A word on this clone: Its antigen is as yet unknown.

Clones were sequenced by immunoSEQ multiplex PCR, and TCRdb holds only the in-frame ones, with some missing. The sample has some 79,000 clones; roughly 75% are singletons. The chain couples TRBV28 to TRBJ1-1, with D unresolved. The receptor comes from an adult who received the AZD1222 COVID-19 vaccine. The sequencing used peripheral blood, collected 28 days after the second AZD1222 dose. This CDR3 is CAPQEAFF. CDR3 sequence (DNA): TGTGCCCCCCAGGAAGCTTTCTTT.